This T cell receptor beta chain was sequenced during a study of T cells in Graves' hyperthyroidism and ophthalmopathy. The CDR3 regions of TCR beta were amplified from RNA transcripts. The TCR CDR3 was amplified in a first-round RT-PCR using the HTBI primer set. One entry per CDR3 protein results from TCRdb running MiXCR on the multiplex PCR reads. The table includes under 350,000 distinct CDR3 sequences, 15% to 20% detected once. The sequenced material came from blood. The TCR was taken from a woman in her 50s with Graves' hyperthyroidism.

CDR3 sequence (DNA): TGTGCCAGCAGTGGCTGGGGGGAGGGGAATTCACCCCTCCACTTT. It codes for CASSGWGEGNSPLHF. This chain links TRBV6-1 with TRBJ1-6, with a weak D call TRBD1 (5 bases). The germline V gene has CDR1 MNHNS and CDR2 SASEGT. V lost 4 bases and J 7 bases, leaving 14 bases between the germline ends. This CDR3 is 15 amino acids long.